The entry below describes one T cell receptor (beta chain). This sample was included in a study of blood T cell repertoires in COVID-19. Sequencing was performed with immunoSEQ multiplex PCR; in TCRdb, only in-frame clones are kept and a portion is missing. The sample shows approximately 150,000 clones, roughly 80% of them seen only once. V shed 3 bases and J 0 bases; nucleotides not matched to a gene: 5. Germline CDR1 MNHEY, CDR2 SMNVEV (reference sequence). The CDR3 contains 17 residues. The chain carries TRBV27 and TRBJ1-6; 7 bases agree with TRBD1. The TCR sequence derives from a woman in her thirties or forties with acute COVID-19. Sequencing was carried out using PBMCs or T cells enriched from blood (not recorded which). CDR3 DNA: TGTGCCAGCAGTTTGAGGACAGGACGCTCCTATAATTCACCCCTCCACTTT. It encodes CASSLRTGRSYNSPLHF.